Listed below are T cell receptor beta chains from one sample, sequenced in a study of T cell repertoires in cytomegalovirus infection. TCRdb called the reads again in MiXCR, with one record for every CDR3 protein. The sample contains about 700,000 distinct CDR3 sequences, around 32% of which appear only once. Their target antigens are unknown. Sequenced here: cultured PBMCs, sampled from culture after CMV antigen stimulation. The receptor source for this set is a human donor in good health (CMV status not recorded). Some clones in this sample may be carry-over from other donors' samples. CDR3s include the opening cysteine and the closing phenylalanine or tryptophan. A D gene is named only where the DNA matches it firmly. Clone sizes are given selectively: once, few, many, or a class where the clone is expanded.

J | size | D | V | CDR3 | DNA
TRBJ2-7 | few | TRBD1 | TRBV6-1 | CASSVQGAPYEQYF | TGTGCCAGCAGTGTACAGGGGGCCCCCTACGAGCAGTACTTC
TRBJ2-1 | few | TRBD2 | TRBV7-3 | CASSFPSSGSSSYNEQFF | TGTGCCAGCAGCTTCCCCTCTAGCGGTAGCAGCTCCTACAATGAGCAGTTCTTC
TRBJ2-2 | few | - | TRBV6-5 | CATLNQGGGELFF | TGTGCCACCCTTAACCAGGGTGGCGGGGAGCTGTTTTTT
TRBJ2-2 | - | - | TRBV2 | CASSEFGGSNTGELFF | TGTGCCAGCAGTGAATTTGGAGGTTCGAACACCGGGGAGCTGTTTTTT
TRBJ1-2 | few | - | TRBV27 | CASIPLADLPNHGYTF | TGTGCCAGCATTCCTTTAGCGGACCTCCCTAACCATGGCTACACCTTC
TRBJ1-5 | - | - | TRBV12-3/TRBV12-4 | CASGWQGAQPQHF | TGTGCCAGCGGCTGGCAGGGTGCTCAGCCCCAGCATTTT
TRBJ2-1 | many | TRBD2 | TRBV7-2 | CASSFTSGNTEQFF | TGTGCCAGCAGCTTTACTAGCGGGAACACTGAGCAGTTCTTC
TRBJ1-3 | few | TRBD1 | TRBV4-1 | CASSLRTGVGGNTIYF | TGCGCCAGCAGCCTCAGGACAGGGGTGGGTGGAAACACCATATATTTT
TRBJ1-5 | - | TRBD1 | TRBV2 | CASGGRGHRGGGNQPQHF | TGTGCCAGCGGGGGAAGGGGTCACAGGGGAGGTGGCAATCAGCCCCAGCATTTT
TRBJ2-7 | - | - | TRBV19 | CAPEERYEVGEQYF | TGTGCCCCCGAAGAGCGATATGAGGTGGGCGAGCAGTACTTC
TRBJ2-5 | - | - | TRBV11-2 | CASSVTDSPTQYF | TGTGCCAGCAGCGTCACGGACAGTCCTACCCAGTACTTC
TRBJ2-3 | many | - | TRBV7-8 | CASSSTRSRSTDTQYF | TGTGCCAGCAGCTCAACGCGATCCCGGAGCACAGATACGCAGTATTTT
TRBJ2-7 | - | TRBD1 | TRBV20-1 | CSARAPATGVGYEQYF | TGCAGTGCTAGAGCTCCCGCGACAGGGGTAGGGTACGAGCAGTACTTC
TRBJ2-1 | - | - | TRBV7-6 | CASSLSLGRPDNEQFF | TGTGCCAGCAGCTTAAGTCTGGGGAGGCCGGACAATGAGCAGTTCTTC
TRBJ2-7 | - | - | TRBV7-2 | CASSLLHSSYEQYF | TGTGCCAGCAGCTTATTACATTCCTCCTACGAGCAGTACTTC
TRBJ1-6 | - | TRBD1 | TRBV12-3/TRBV12-4 | CASRPRQGWNSPLHF | TGTGCCAGCAGACCCAGACAGGGATGGAATTCACCCCTCCACTTT
TRBJ2-1 | - | - | TRBV27 | CASSFVSTVNEQFF | TGTGCCAGCAGTTTCGTATCCACGGTTAATGAGCAGTTCTTC
TRBJ2-3 | - | TRBD2 | TRBV12-3/TRBV12-4 | CASSFVPGTSGSTDTQYF | TGTGCCAGCAGTTTTGTCCCCGGGACTAGCGGGAGTACAGATACGCAGTATTTT
TRBJ2-7 | - | - | TRBV6-2/TRBV6-3 | CASQDSYYEQYF | TGTGCCAGTCAAGACAGCTACTACGAGCAGTACTTC
TRBJ1-4 | few | - | TRBV7-9 | CASSLPTSSQEKLFF | TGTGCCAGCAGCTTACCGACTTCGAGCCAGGAAAAACTGTTTTTT
TRBJ1-1 | - | TRBD1 | TRBV6-6 | CASSYPKGQGRKWTEAFF | TGTGCCAGCAGTTATCCTAAGGGACAGGGAAGGAAGTGGACTGAAGCTTTCTTT
TRBJ1-1 | - | - | TRBV5-4 | CASSLSKRGNTEAFF | TGTGCCAGCAGCTTAAGTAAAAGGGGGAACACTGAAGCTTTCTTT
TRBJ1-4 | - | - | TRBV6-2/TRBV6-3 | CASSQRAQGGGPTNEKLFF | TGTGCCAGCAGTCAACGCGCTCAGGGAGGCGGCCCCACTAATGAAAAACTGTTTTTT
TRBJ2-7 | - | - | TRBV20-1 | CSASPPWGRSSYEQYF | TGCAGTGCTAGCCCTCCCTGGGGGCGAAGCTCCTACGAGCAGTACTTC
TRBJ2-7 | few | TRBD1 | TRBV19 | CASSLRRDRGYEQYF | TGTGCCAGTAGTCTGCGCCGGGACAGGGGCTACGAGCAGTACTTC
TRBJ2-3 | - | - | TRBV6-6 | CASSRLWTDTQYF | TGTGCCAGCTCCCGGTTATGGACAGATACGCAGTATTTT
TRBJ2-3 | few | TRBD2 | TRBV7-2 | CASSLALASGVSDTQYF | TGTGCCAGCAGCTTAGCGTTGGCTAGCGGGGTTTCAGATACGCAGTATTTT
TRBJ1-1 | few | - | TRBV6-5 | CASSYSRGLATEAFF | TGTGCCAGCAGTTACTCGAGGGGGTTGGCCACTGAAGCTTTCTTT
TRBJ1-2 | many | TRBD1 | TRBV7-2 | CASSLTGGTGYTF | TGTGCCAGCAGCCTGACAGGGGGGACGGGCTACACCTTC
TRBJ2-7 | - | - | TRBV19 | CASSVQGKSSYEQYF | TGTGCCAGTAGTGTTCAGGGGAAGAGCTCCTACGAGCAGTACTTC
TRBJ2-1 | - | - | TRBV28 | CASSSFSAGTYNEQFF | TGTGCCAGCAGCAGTTTCTCGGCAGGGACCTACAATGAGCAGTTCTTC
TRBJ2-1 | - | - | TRBV28 | CASSRRGPGNEQFF | TGTGCCAGCAGTAGACGGGGCCCCGGCAATGAGCAGTTCTTC
TRBJ1-1 | - | TRBD1 | TRBV28 | CASSSFIRDRDLSVGAFF | TGTGCCAGCAGTTCATTTATCCGGGACAGGGACCTTTCGGTAGGGGCTTTCTTT